The 21 T cell receptor beta chains in this list originate from one sample, sequenced in a study of response to subunit inactivated influenza vaccine. TCRdb redid the calling of the RT-PCR reads with MiXCR, one entry per CDR3 protein. The data show hundreds of thousands of distinct CDR3 sequences, approximately 15% seen once. The sample here was PBMCs from blood, taken 11 to 12 days after vaccination. Every receptor here comes from a man in his forties or fifties who received an inactivated influenza vaccine.

V and J are TRBV5-1 and TRBJ2-2, with D possibly TRBD2 on 5 matching bases. Germline CDR1 SGHRS, CDR2 YFSETQ. The V end was cut by 0 bases, the J end by 3 bases, with 9 bases between. This CDR3 region has 15 residues. The CDR3 nucleotides are TGCGCCAGCAGCTTGGCCGGAGCGGACACCGGGGAGCTGTTTTTT. Its protein is CASSLAGADTGELFF.

This clonotype was seen a few times. The chain uses TRBV10-3 and TRBJ1-5; the D is unclear. The V end was cut by 3 bases, the J end by 9 bases, with 9 bases between. From germline, CDR1 is ENHRY and CDR2 SYGVKD. The length of the CDR3 is 12 residues. The CDR3 nucleotides are TGTGCCATCAGTGACGGGGTAGTGCCCCAGCATTTT. Its translation is CAISDGVVPQHF.

The rearrangement joins TRBV6-2 or TRBV6-3 to TRBJ2-7, with 8 bases fitting TRBD1. The V and J ends lost 5 bases and 0 bases, in that order; junction bases with no gene match: 3. The CDR3 is 14 amino acids. Germline V gene sequence: CDR1 MNHEY, CDR2 SVGEGT. CDR3 sequence (DNA): TGTGCCAGCAGTGTAACAGGGGGCTCCTACGAGCAGTACTTC. It translates to CASSVTGGSYEQYF.

There are a few counts of this clonotype. V and J are TRBV6-5 and TRBJ2-2; the D is unclear. CDR1 and CDR2 (germline): MNHEY, SVGAGI. The V end lost 2 bases, the J end lost 2 bases, and 9 bases lay between the germline ends. This CDR3 contains 15 residues. The CDR3 spells CASSYKQSNTGELFF. CDR3 sequence (DNA): TGTGCCAGCAGTTACAAGCAGTCTAACACCGGGGAGCTGTTTTTT.

In this sample, this clonotype turned up a few times. This chain's CDR3 is CASSQADITGELFF. Written as DNA, the CDR3 is TGTGCCAGCAGCCAAGCCGACATCACCGGGGAGCTGTTTTTT. This chain joins TRBV4-2 and TRBJ2-2, with D uncertain. The germline V gene encodes CDR1 LGHNA and CDR2 YNFKEQ. V was clipped by 1 base and J by 4 bases, with 7 bases between them. The CDR3 is 14 amino acids.

The rearrangement links TRBV9 to TRBJ2-7; D is perhaps TRBD2 (7 bases). The CDR3 contains 16 residues. The V end was cut by 2 bases, the J end by 0 bases, with 15 bases between. Germline V gene data show CDR1 as SGDLS and CDR2 as YYNGEE. The CDR3 spells CASSVGGAISSYEQYF. In nucleotides, the CDR3 is TGTGCCAGCAGCGTGGGGGGGGCTATTAGCTCCTACGAGCAGTACTTC.

This clonotype has a handful of counts. This rearrangement joins TRBV12-3 or TRBV12-4 to TRBJ1-5, with D hard to call. This CDR3 comprises 14 residues. V lost 6 bases and J lost 1, with 10 bases in between. CDR3 amino acids: CASSTASSNQPQHF. CDR3 DNA sequence: TGTGCCAGCAGCACCGCCTCCAGCAATCAGCCCCAGCATTTT.

V is TRBV5-1 and J is TRBJ2-5, with TRBD1 matching over 10 bases. The CDR3 is 16 residues long. Germline CDR1 and CDR2: SGHRS and YFSETQ. With 4 bases clipped from V and 2 bases from J, the junction kept 8 bases outside the gene matches. The CDR3 reads CASSRRTGGGQETQYF. Written as DNA, the CDR3 is TGCGCCAGCAGCCGACGGACAGGGGGAGGACAAGAGACCCAGTACTTC.

The rearrangement links TRBV20-1 to TRBJ1-1; TRBD1 might be the D (6 bases). The V gene's germline CDR1 is DFQATT and CDR2 SNEGSKA (reference sequence). Between the trimmed V and J ends, which lost 3 bases and 2 bases, there was a span of 16 bases. This CDR3 spans 15 amino acids. The CDR3 sequence: CSASTPGGPNTEAFF. Here the CDR3 DNA reads TGCAGTGCTAGTACCCCGGGGGGCCCCAACACTGAAGCTTTCTTT.

The chain links TRBV6-2 or TRBV6-3 to TRBJ2-1; 9 bases fit TRBD1. With 6 bases clipped from V and 5 bases from J, the junction kept 8 bases outside the gene matches. The CDR3 runs to 15 residues. Germline CDR1 MNHEY, CDR2 SVGEGT. The CDR3 bases are TGTGCCAGCAGCCGGGCGGGACAGGGCAACAATGAGCAGTTCTTC. Its translation is CASSRAGQGNNEQFF.

A few counts support this clonotype. The chain is built from TRBV27 and TRBJ2-5; D tentatively reads TRBD1 or TRBD2 (5 bases each). CDR1 is MNHEY and CDR2 is SMNVEV in the germline V gene (reference sequence). Trimming took off 6 bases at V and 1 base at J, with 15 bases between the two ends. The CDR3 loop spans 15 amino acids. For the CDR3, the DNA is TGTGCCAGCAGACAAAGAGGGCAGGGCCAAGAGACCCAGTACTTC. Translating gives CASRQRGQGQETQYF.

This rearrangement joins TRBV20-1 to TRBJ2-7, with no clear D. Germline assignment: CDR1 DFQATT and CDR2 SNEGSKA (reference sequence). V was shortened by 6 bases and J by 2 bases, with 11 bases between the two germline ends. The CDR3 contains 12 residues. The CDR3 here is CSAPTRTYEQYF. For the CDR3, the DNA is TGCAGTGCCCCGACAAGAACCTACGAGCAGTACTTC.

The chain has TRBV6-2 or TRBV6-3 and TRBJ2-1; D ambiguous. Germline V gives CDR1 MNHEY, CDR2 SVGEGT. This CDR3 is 12 amino acids long. Trimming left V 5 bases short and J 9 bases short, with 11 bases between. This CDR3 is CASSLGYPEQFF. The CDR3 DNA sequence: TGTGCCAGCAGTCTAGGATACCCTGAGCAGTTCTTC.

V gene TRBV9 combines with J gene TRBJ2-2; D is possibly TRBD2 (7 bases). Germline CDR1 SGDLS, CDR2 YYNGEE. Trimming removed 0 bases at V and 1 base at J, with 10 bases between. This CDR3 region has 16 residues. CDR3 protein: CASSVGGGLNTGELFF. Here the CDR3 DNA reads TGTGCCAGCAGCGTAGGCGGGGGCCTGAACACCGGGGAGCTGTTTTTT.

In DNA form, the CDR3 reads TGTGCCAGCAGCTTATCGGGGGGGCGGGGGACTGAAGCTTTCTTT. Its protein is CASSLSGGRGTEAFF. The rearrangement links TRBV7-8 to TRBJ1-1; a weak D match, TRBD1 (6 bases). The CDR3 has 15 residues. Germline CDR1 SGHVS, CDR2 FQNEAQ. Trimming pared 2 bases from V and 5 bases from J, leaving 15 bases between.

This clonotype was detected only a few times. The rearrangement joins TRBV7-8 to TRBJ1-1; D not resolved. The CDR3 is made up of 14 amino acids. Germline V gives CDR1 SGHVS, CDR2 FQNEAQ. V dropped 4 bases and J dropped 1 base, with 10 bases sitting between them. The CDR3 region has the DNA TGTGCCAGCAGCTCACGGACGGCGAACACTGAAGCTTTCTTT. Protein sequence: CASSSRTANTEAFF.

The CDR3: CASSSWTSGITRTGELFF. In DNA form, the CDR3 reads TGTGCCAGCAGCTCGTGGACTAGCGGGATAACCAGAACCGGGGAGCTGTTTTTT. The rearrangement links TRBV7-6 to TRBJ2-2; 12 bases line up with TRBD2. Germline loops: CDR1 SGHVS, CDR2 FNYEAQ. The CDR3 spans 18 residues. V lost 4 bases, J lost 5 bases, and 11 bases stayed unmatched. The variable domain in full, with the rest retrieved from reference TRBV7-6 and TRBJ2-2, is GAGVSQSPRYKVTKRGQDVALRCDPISGHVSLYWYRQALGQGPEFLTYFNYEAQQDKSGLPNDRFSAERPEGSISTLTIQRTEQRDSAMYRCASSSWTSGITRTGELFFGEGSRLTVL.

This clonotype was picked up a small number of times. This chain links TRBV4-2 with TRBJ2-7; the match to TRBD2 covers 8 bases. V shed 4 bases, J shed 7 bases, and the junction held 15 bases outside the gene matches. The CDR3 spans 16 residues. The germline CDR1 and CDR2 sequences are LGHNA and YNFKEQ. The CDR3: CASSRRVGTAGEEQYF. The CDR3 DNA follows: TGTGCCAGCAGCCGCCGGGTGGGTACAGCGGGAGAAGAGCAGTACTTC.

This clonotype has more than one count but fewer than ten. The genes are TRBV4-3 and TRBJ1-5, with D tentatively TRBD1 (5 bases). CDR1 is LGHNA and CDR2 is YSLEER in the germline V gene. V dropped 1 base and J dropped 6 bases, with 7 bases sitting between them. The CDR3 extends over 13 amino acids. This CDR3 is CASSQVQGQPQHF. CDR3 in DNA: TGCGCCAGCAGCCAAGTGCAGGGTCAGCCCCAGCATTTT.

This clonotype was seen a handful of times. The gene calls are TRBV20-1 and TRBJ2-1, with TRBD1 matching over 10 bases. This CDR3 region has 17 residues. Germline trimming cut 6 bases from V and 1 base from J; bases unmatched to any gene: 12. Per the germline V gene, CDR1 is DFQATT and CDR2 is SNEGSKA (reference sequence). CDR3 bases: TGCAGTGCCCTGGACAGGGGGGGGTCCGGGTCCTACAATGAGCAGTTCTTC. It codes for CSALDRGGSGSYNEQFF.

The rearrangement joins TRBV20-1 to TRBJ2-5; D remains ambiguous. This CDR3 region has 14 residues. Trimming shortened V by 1 base and J by 4 bases, and 13 bases separated the two germline ends. Germline V gives CDR1 DFQATT, CDR2 SNEGSKA (reference sequence). The CDR3 sequence: CSARGRLGGETQYF. As DNA, the CDR3 is TGCAGTGCTAGAGGACGGCTTGGTGGAGAGACCCAGTACTTC.